This TCR beta chain comes out of a study of cytomegalovirus exposure and HLA in healthy donors. Healthy bone marrow donors supplied every sample. PCR amplification relied on 60 Vbeta primers (plus 13 Jbeta primers). Original analysis: Roughly 11 million of the 80 million or so unique TCR beta chains counted in a later analysis were shared. TCRdb keeps only in-frame clones here, not all; method: immunoSEQ multiplex PCR. The V and J calls and clone size were taken over from that table, and D and trimming were inferred from the DNA. In the table there are around 130,000 clones, roughly three fifths of which are singletons. This receptor was identified in a male donor in good health and CMV-seronegative. Source material: PBMCs.

CDR3 sequence reads: CASTPLLLAGPTDTQYF. The CDR3 DNA reads as TGTGCCAGCACCCCCCTCCTATTAGCGGGGCCCACAGATACGCAGTATTTT. This chain uses TRBV27 with TRBJ2-3; 8 nucleotides agree with TRBD2. Germline trimming cut 7 bases from V and 2 bases from J; bases unmatched to any gene: 14. The germline CDR1 and CDR2 sequences are MNHEY and SMNVEV (reference sequence). The CDR3 spans 17 residues.